This T cell receptor beta chain was sequenced in a study of T cells in Graves' hyperthyroidism and ophthalmopathy (dated by TCRdb to about 2019). Notes on the research overall: To identify TCR V-J signatures that set the groups apart, the researchers used a discovery cohort of 95 to 100 patients, made up of 43 with Graves' ophthalmopathy and approximately 57 with stable Graves' hyperthyroidism. Whether ophthalmopathy could be predicted prospectively was tested in an independent validation cohort made up of roughly 20 hyperthyroidism patients plus 17 patients who later progressed to ophthalmopathy. The 100 or so discovery patients were randomly divided into training and test sets at a 7:3 ratio. In addition, the study compared T-cell repertoires in thyroid tissue and in blood from five to seven Graves' hyperthyroidism patients. After sampling, hyperthyroidism patients received methimazole starting at 30 mg daily, and ophthalmopathy patients received high-dose intravenous methylprednisolone. The paper reports TCR Vbeta CDR3 sequencing of about 140 peripheral blood samples: around 45 ophthalmopathy, fewer than 85 hyperthyroidism and 17 progressor patients. What the research found in general, with its limitations: Sample size was not statistically predetermined, and blinding of investigators to group allocation was not performed. Most expanded thyroid clonotypes (frequency above 0.001) were also found in blood, which suggests that blood repertoires may mirror thyroid immune responses. In validation, the model predicted progression to ophthalmopathy with approximately 69% sensitivity and approximately 72% specificity, a median of around six months before onset. A 13 V-J signature model separated ophthalmopathy from stable hyperthyroidism, with about 90% sensitivity and just under 84% specificity in cross-validation and 80%/75% in testing.

As encoded in the germline V gene, CDR1 is SGDLS while CDR2 is YYNGEE. From the cysteine through the phenylalanine, the CDR3 covers 15 amino acids. Only the CDR3 region is kept as DNA, spanning 45 bases read in frame from base 1. Ends trimmed: V by 4 bases, J by 4 bases; bases unmatched to a gene: 9. In regard to this clonotype: What antigen it recognizes has not been identified. Per-base quality was not reported, and no clone a single base away is much larger than it.

Stable Graves' hyperthyroidism was defined as the absence of progression to ophthalmopathy over 18 months of follow-up. Hyperthyroidism patients were aged 18 to 65 years and newly diagnosed, with disease duration of less than 2 months. The study excluded patients with uncontrolled infections, other autoimmune diseases, pregnancy or lactation. Diagnoses were based on clinical symptoms, serum thyroxine and TRAb, thyroid ultrasound and orbital computed tomography. Total RNA was extracted with Trizol reagent, and quality was checked on an Agilent 2100 Bioanalyzer. The TCR beta CDR3 regions were amplified from RNA transcripts. For the first round of RT-PCR on the TCR CDR3, the HTBI primer set was used together with the Qiagen OneStep RT-PCR kit. Libraries were constructed in a second round of multiplex PCR, after which size selection and purification were carried out. Paired-end sequencing of the libraries was performed with 100 bp reads on an Illumina HiSeq2000. The original methods were these. Raw data were processed with SOAPnuke, discarding reads with adapters, uncalled bases, mean Phred below 15, or no exact constant-primer or identifier match. High-quality paired reads were merged using COPE v1.2.5, and each unique nucleotide sequence was defined as a clonotype. MiTCR v1.1 was used to align the clonotypes against IMGT TRBV, TRBD and TRBJ reference segments. The analysis included only V-J combinations with a frequency above 0.0001, which together covered roughly 99% of the repertoires. A TCS score was defined as the ratio between F50 (clonal expansion) and ExV (chaos), using BLOSUM62-based TCRdist between CDR3 peptides within each V-J. Welch's t-statistics and random forest reduced fewer than 550 V-J features to 13, which were used in a naive Bayes classifier (R e1071). The similarity between thyroid and blood repertoires was quantified using the Morisita-Horn index. Clones were called with MiXCR by TCRdb after fastp trimmed the public reads at Q25, and only in-frame beta chains were retained. Here each entry gathers all rows of one CDR3 protein and keeps the most common genes and DNA. TCRdb, not the authors, supplied the V and J calls. For this sample the table gives a few hundred thousand distinct CDR3 sequences, of which more than 45% were detected only once. In total, the top ten clones hold 7.5% to 8.5% of the sample.

The sequence was collected from a woman between 18 and 30 years old with Graves' hyperthyroidism. Rearrangement joined TRBV9 to TRBJ2-3, with 7 middle bases fitting TRBD2. Sequencing was performed on peripheral blood or thyroid tissue (not recorded which). The CDR3 reads CASSLRDREADTQYF. The DNA is as follows: TGTGCCAGCAGCTTACGAGACCGGGAGGCAGATACGCAGTATTTT.